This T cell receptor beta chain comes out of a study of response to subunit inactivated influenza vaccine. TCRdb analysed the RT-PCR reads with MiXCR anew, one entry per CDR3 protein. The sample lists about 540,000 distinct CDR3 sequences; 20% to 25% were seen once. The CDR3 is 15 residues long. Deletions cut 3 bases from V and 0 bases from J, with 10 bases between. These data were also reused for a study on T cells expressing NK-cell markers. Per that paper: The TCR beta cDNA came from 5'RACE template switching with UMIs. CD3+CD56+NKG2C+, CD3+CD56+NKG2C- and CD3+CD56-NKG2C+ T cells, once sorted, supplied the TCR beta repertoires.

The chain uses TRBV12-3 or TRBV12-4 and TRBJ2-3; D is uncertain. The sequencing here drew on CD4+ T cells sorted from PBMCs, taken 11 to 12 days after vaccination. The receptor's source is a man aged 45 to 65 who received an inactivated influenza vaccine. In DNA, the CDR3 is TGTGCCAGCAGTTTTCTCGCGGTTAGCACAGATACGCAGTATTTT. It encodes CASSFLAVSTDTQYF.